The TCR beta chain described here comes from a study of blood T cell repertoires in COVID-19. Study at large: The samples span acute and convalescent COVID-19 from the United States, Italy and Spain. T cells, B-cell-depleted T cells, or PBMCs supplied cDNA or gDNA.

Trimming removed 7 bases from V and 4 bases from J, with 14 bases in between. Germline V gives CDR1 SEHNR, CDR2 FQNEAQ (reference sequence). The CDR3 runs to 14 residues. In the original analysis: Researchers report that nucleated cell counts were estimated from reference gene primer amplification. TCRdb's copy holds only in-frame clones and misses some; the assay was immunoSEQ multiplex PCR. That table gives V, J and clone size, and the DNA gave D and trimming. The table has under 100,000 clones, about nine tenths seen once. The rearrangement joins TRBV7-9 to TRBJ1-5, with D possibly matching TRBD1 (5 bases). Material: peripheral blood. This receptor was taken from a male donor with acute or convalescent COVID-19. CDR3 nucleotide sequence: TGTGCCAGCACCCTAGGAGACAGAAATCAGCCCCAGCATTTT. This sequence encodes CASTLGDRNQPQHF.